This entry lists 12 T cell receptor beta chains sequenced from one sample in a study of T cell repertoires in aging, cancer and after chemotherapy. Amplification of TCR beta used genomic DNA extracted from peripheral blood. Rearranged V-D-J TRB sequences were amplified with a mixed TRB-A/B primer pool. TCRdb fed the multiplex PCR reads into MiXCR, producing one record per CDR3 protein. The table shows about 630 distinct CDR3 sequences, with 26% occurring only once. Sequencing was performed on blood. The source of these receptors is a human donor with a solid tumor.

Within the sample, this clonotype is large. The J gene is TRBJ2-1, the V gene TRBV19; perhaps TRBD2 as D (6 bases). V lost 4 bases, J lost 7 bases, and 14 bases lay in between. CDR1 LNHDA and CDR2 SQIVND come from the germline V gene (reference sequence). CDR3 size: 14 residues. CDR3 nucleotides: TGTGCCAGTAGTAAGGGTGGCGGGACGAATGAGCAGTTCTTC. It yields the protein CASSKGGGTNEQFF.

The chain is built from TRBV20-1 and TRBJ2-3, with TRBD2 identical over 11 bases. Trimming cost V 6 bases and J 11 bases; bases outside gene matches: 10. Germline lookup yields CDR1 DFQATT and CDR2 SNEGSKA (reference sequence). The CDR3 is 13 residues long. The CDR3 sequence: CSAEILAGDQQYF. The CDR3 DNA reads TGCAGTGCGGAAATACTAGCGGGGGACCAGCAGTATTTT.

Concerning this clonotype: Given a much more abundant clone one base away, this may be a read error. The CDR3 DNA reads as TGTGACAGCAGACTAGGACAAGCAAGCACAGATACGCAGTATTTT. As protein: CDSRLGQASTDTQYF. The V and J genes are TRBV6-5 and TRBJ2-3, with D tentatively TRBD2 (6 bases). The CDR3 consists of 15 residues. Germline V CDR1 and CDR2: MNHEY, SVGAGI.

The rearrangement links TRBV5-4 to TRBJ2-2; perhaps TRBD2 as D (6 bases). The V end lost 4 bases, the J end lost 5 bases, and 15 bases lay between the germline ends. CDR1 and CDR2 (germline): SGHNT, YYREEE (reference sequence). This CDR3 is 15 amino acids long. The CDR3 protein is CASSLPGTRTGELFF. CDR3 DNA: TGTGCCAGCAGCCTCCCCGGGACTCGGACCGGGGAGCTGTTTTTT. The variable domain in full, with the rest retrieved from reference TRBV5-4 and TRBJ2-2, is ETGVTQSPTHLIKTRGQQVTLRCSSQSGHNTVSWYQQALGQGPQFIFQYYREEENGRGNFPPRFSGLQFPNYSSELNVNALELDDSALYLCASSLPGTRTGELFFGEGSRLTVL.

In the case of this clonotype: A much larger clone differs from this one at a single base, so this may be a read error. The chain joins TRBV12-3 or TRBV12-4 to TRBJ2-5; 8 nucleotides agree with TRBD2. J lost 0 bases, V lost 0 bases, and 15 bases had no gene match. This CDR3 region has 20 residues. The CDR3 loop reads CASSLASQAGVGKYQETQYF. CDR3 sequence (DNA): TGTGCCAGCAGTTTAGCGTCACAAGCGGGAGTTGGAAAGTACCAAGAGACCCAGTACTTC.

This clonotype came up once. The chain uses TRBV2 and TRBJ2-5; tentatively, D is TRBD2 (5 bases). Trimming left V 8 bases short and J 1 base short, with 14 bases between. This CDR3 is 14 amino acids long. Germline V lookup: CDR1 SNHLY, CDR2 FYNNEI. The CDR3 reads CASHWRYSQETQYF. In nucleotides, the CDR3 is TGTGCCAGCCACTGGAGGTACTCCCAAGAGACCCAGTACTTC.

In regard to this clonotype: A much larger clonotype is one base distant, so this may be a read error. V usage is TRBV10-3 and J usage is TRBJ1-1; D is ambiguous. The length of the CDR3 is 12 residues. Germline V gives CDR1 ENHRY, CDR2 SYGVKD. Trimming stripped 0 bases from V and 8 bases from J, with 7 bases between. CDR3 DNA sequence: TGTGCCATCAGTGAGTCGGGTCTCGAAGCTTTCTTT. This codes for CAISESGLEAFF.

This clonotype is labeled large. The chain employs TRBV19 and TRBJ2-2; 7 bases are shared with TRBD2. The CDR3 spans 17 residues. V was clipped by 7 bases and J by 6 bases; unmatched bases: 17. Germline V gene sequence: CDR1 LNHDA, CDR2 SQIVND (reference sequence). CDR3 loop: CASTPGGGQASPGELFF. The CDR3 coding sequence is TGTGCCAGTACCCCAGGCGGGGGTCAGGCTTCCCCCGGGGAGCTGTTTTTT.

The V and J genes are TRBV6-1 and TRBJ2-7; D gene unclear. V lost 8 bases to trimming and J lost 6 bases, with 8 bases between them. CDR3 size: 10 residues. The germline CDR1 and CDR2 sequences are MNHNS and SASEGT. CDR3 bases: TGTGCCAGCGGTTCCCTCGAGCAGTACTTC. This translates into CASGSLEQYF.

This sequence joins TRBV6-5 and TRBJ2-7; TRBD2 agrees at 7 bases. The CDR3 runs to 13 residues. Losses at the gene ends were 2 bases for V and 3 bases for J; bases not matched to a gene: 1. Germline V CDR1 and CDR2: MNHEY, SVGAGI. CDR3 sequence reads: CASSYGTNYEQYF. The CDR3 coding sequence is TGTGCCAGCAGTTACGGGACTAACTACGAGCAGTACTTC.

By sample share, this clonotype is large (0.1 to 1%). V usage is TRBV19 and J usage is TRBJ2-3; D might be TRBD1 (5 bases). This CDR3 has 16 amino acids. The V and J ends lost 5 bases and 0 bases respectively, with 15 bases between them. The germline gives CDR1 LNHDA, CDR2 SQIVND (reference sequence). CDR3: CASSGAGWRSTDTQYF. CDR3 sequence (DNA): TGTGCCAGTAGTGGGGCCGGGTGGAGAAGCACAGATACGCAGTATTTT.

This clonotype is termed large. V usage is TRBV12-3 or TRBV12-4 and J usage is TRBJ1-1, with D uncertain. The CDR3 consists of 12 residues. V lost 3 bases, J lost 7 bases, and 9 bases lay in between. CDR3 DNA sequence: TGTGCCAGCAGTTTGGCCCTTGATGAAGCTTTCTTT. This encodes CASSLALDEAFF.